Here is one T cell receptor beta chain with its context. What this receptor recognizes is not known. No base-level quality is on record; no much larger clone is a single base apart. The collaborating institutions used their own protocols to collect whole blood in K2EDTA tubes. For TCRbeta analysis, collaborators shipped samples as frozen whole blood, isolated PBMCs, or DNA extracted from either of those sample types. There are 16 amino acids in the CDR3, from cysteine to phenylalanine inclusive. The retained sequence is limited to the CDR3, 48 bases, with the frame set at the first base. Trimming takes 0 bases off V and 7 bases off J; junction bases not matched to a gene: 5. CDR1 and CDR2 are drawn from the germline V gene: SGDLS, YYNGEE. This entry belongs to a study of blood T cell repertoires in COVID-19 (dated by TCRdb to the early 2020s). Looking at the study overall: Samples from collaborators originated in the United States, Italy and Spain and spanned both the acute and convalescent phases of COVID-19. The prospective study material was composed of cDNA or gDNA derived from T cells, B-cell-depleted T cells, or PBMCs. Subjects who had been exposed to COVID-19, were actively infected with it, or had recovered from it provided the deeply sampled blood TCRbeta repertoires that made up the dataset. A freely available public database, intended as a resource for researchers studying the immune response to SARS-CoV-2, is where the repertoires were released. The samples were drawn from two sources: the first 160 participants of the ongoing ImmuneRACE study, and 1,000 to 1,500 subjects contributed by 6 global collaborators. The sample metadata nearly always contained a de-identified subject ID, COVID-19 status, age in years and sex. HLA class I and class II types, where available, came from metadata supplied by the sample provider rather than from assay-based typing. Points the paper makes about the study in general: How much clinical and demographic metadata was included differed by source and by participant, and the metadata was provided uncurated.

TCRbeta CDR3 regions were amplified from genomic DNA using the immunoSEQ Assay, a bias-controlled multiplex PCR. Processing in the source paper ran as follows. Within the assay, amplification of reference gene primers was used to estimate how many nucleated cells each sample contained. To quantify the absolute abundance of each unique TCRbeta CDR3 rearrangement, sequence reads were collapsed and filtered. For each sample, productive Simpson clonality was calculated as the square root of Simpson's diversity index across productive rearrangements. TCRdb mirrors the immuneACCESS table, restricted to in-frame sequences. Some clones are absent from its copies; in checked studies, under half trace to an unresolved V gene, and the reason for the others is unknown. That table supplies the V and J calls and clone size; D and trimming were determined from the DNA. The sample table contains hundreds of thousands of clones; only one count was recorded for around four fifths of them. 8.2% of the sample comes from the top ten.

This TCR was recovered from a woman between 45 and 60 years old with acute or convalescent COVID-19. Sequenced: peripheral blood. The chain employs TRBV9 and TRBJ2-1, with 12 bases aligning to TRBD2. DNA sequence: TGTGCCAGCAGCGTAGAAGGGCTAGCGGGAGGGAATGAGCAGTTCTTC. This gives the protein CASSVEGLAGGNEQFF.